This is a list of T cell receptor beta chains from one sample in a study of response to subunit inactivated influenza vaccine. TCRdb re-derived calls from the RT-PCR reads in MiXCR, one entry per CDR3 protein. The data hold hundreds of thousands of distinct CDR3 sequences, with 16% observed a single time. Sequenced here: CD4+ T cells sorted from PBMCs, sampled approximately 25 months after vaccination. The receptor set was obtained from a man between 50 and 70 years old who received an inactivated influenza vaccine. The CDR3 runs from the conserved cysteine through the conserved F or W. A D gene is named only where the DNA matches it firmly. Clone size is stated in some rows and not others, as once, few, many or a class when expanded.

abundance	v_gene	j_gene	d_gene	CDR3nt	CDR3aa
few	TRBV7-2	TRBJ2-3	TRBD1	TGTGCCAGCAGCCGGGACAGGGGGGCTTTAGATACGCAGTATTTT	CASSRDRGALDTQYF
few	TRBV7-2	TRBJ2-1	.	TGTGCCAGCAGCACCGACAGGCCCAGTTACAATGAGCAGTTCTTC	CASSTDRPSYNEQFF
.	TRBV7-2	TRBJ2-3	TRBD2	TGTGCCAGCAGCTTGGATAGCGGGGGGCTGGGTACGCAGTATTTT	CASSLDSGGLGTQYF
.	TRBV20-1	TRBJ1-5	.	TGCAGTGCTAGACAGACAGGAGCTAAGAATCAGCCCCAGCATTTT	CSARQTGAKNQPQHF
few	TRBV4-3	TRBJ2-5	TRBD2	TGCGCCAGCAGCCAAAGTTTGAAGCGGGGGAACCAAGAGACCCAGTACTTC	CASSQSLKRGNQETQYF
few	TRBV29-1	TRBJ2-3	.	TGCAGCGTGGACAGCGGCCCCCGGGGCACAGATACGCAGTATTTT	CSVDSGPRGTDTQYF
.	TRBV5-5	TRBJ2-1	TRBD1	TGTGCCAGCCATGGGGGACAGACCTACAATGAGCAGTTCTTC	CASHGGQTYNEQFF
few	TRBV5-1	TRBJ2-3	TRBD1	TGCGCCAGCAGCTGGGGACAGTACACAGATACGCAGTATTTT	CASSWGQYTDTQYF
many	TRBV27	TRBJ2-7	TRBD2	TGTGCCAGCAGTAAGCAACCCGGGACTAGCGGGGGCATACAAACCTACGAGCAGTACTTC	CASSKQPGTSGGIQTYEQYF
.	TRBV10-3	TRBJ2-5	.	TGTGCCATCAGTGAGTCGAGGCAGACCCAGTACTTC	CAISESRQTQYF
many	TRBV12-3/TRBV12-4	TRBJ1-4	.	TGTGCCAGCAGTTACGGAGCAACTAATGAAAAACTGTTTTTT	CASSYGATNEKLFF
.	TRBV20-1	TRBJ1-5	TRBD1	TGCAGTGCGACGACAGGGGGAAGCAATCAGCCCCAGCATTTT	CSATTGGSNQPQHF
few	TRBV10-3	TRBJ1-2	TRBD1	TGTGCCATCACCCCGACAGGGACCTATGGCTACACCTTC	CAITPTGTYGYTF
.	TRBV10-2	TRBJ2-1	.	TGCGCCACCCTGAGGGGTTACAATGAGCAGTTCTTC	CATLRGYNEQFF
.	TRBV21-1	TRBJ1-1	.	TGTGCCAGCAGCGCTTCCCCTCCCCGGGGTCAACTGAACACTGAAGCTTTCTTT	CASSASPPRGQLNTEAFF
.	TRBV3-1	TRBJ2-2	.	TGTGCCAGCAGCCCCCCCCGGGACGCCGGGGAGCTGTTTTTT	CASSPPRDAGELFF
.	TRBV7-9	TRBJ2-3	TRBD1	TGTGCCAGCAGCCCGGGGACAGGGAGGGGAGATACGCAGTATTTT	CASSPGTGRGDTQYF
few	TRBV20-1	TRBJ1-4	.	TGCAGTGCTAGAGATTTGGGTGAAAAACTGTTTTTT	CSARDLGEKLFF
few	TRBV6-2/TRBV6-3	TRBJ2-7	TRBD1	TGTGCCAGCAGTTTCACCGGGACAGGGGATAACGAGCAGTACTTC	CASSFTGTGDNEQYF
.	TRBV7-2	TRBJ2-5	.	TGTGCCAGCAGCCCCCCCCCACTAGGAGAGACCCAGTACTTC	CASSPPPLGETQYF
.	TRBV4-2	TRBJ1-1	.	TGTGCCAGCAGCCAATTCGACGGCGGGAACACTGAAGCTTTCTTT	CASSQFDGGNTEAFF
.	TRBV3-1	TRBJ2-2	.	TGTGCCAGCAGCCAAAACGTAAACACCGGGGAGCTGTTTTTT	CASSQNVNTGELFF
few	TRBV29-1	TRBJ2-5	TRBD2	TGCAGCGTGGGTGGGGCTAGCGGGCCTCAAGAGACCCAGTACTTC	CSVGGASGPQETQYF
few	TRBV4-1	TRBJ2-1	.	TGCGCCAGCAGCCAAGATATCACGGGGGTCAATGAGCAGTTCTTC	CASSQDITGVNEQFF
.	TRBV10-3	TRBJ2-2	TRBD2	TGTGCCATCAGTTTAAGACTAGCGGGAGTTACCGGGGAGCTGTTTTTT	CAISLRLAGVTGELFF
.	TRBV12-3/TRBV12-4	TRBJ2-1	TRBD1	TGTGCCATAACCGGGACAGGGGGTCGAAGTGAGCAGTTCTTC	CAITGTGGRSEQFF